This TCR beta chain was sequenced in a study of early T cells in non-severe SARS-CoV-2 infection. Study-level points and caveats: The study's VDJdb matching favored anti-spike CD8 responses and missed private and CD4 specificities.

Via MiXCR, TCRdb re-called the 5' RACE reads, giving one row per CDR3 protein. The table shows 65,000 to 75,000 distinct CDR3 sequences, with about 13% occurring only once. The table lists this clonotype with many counts. The antigen is undetermined. The sample consisted of whole blood. The source of this sequence is an adult who was a healthcare worker with PCR-confirmed SARS-CoV-2 infection or an uninfected control (not recorded which).

The chain's CDR3 is CASSDRLYGYTF. The CDR3 coding sequence is TGTGCCAGTAGTGACAGGCTGTATGGCTACACCTTC. The chain uses TRBV19 and TRBJ1-2; D possibly corresponds to TRBD1 (6 bases). This CDR3 has 12 amino acids. Looked up from germline, CDR1 is LNHDA and CDR2 is SQIVND (reference sequence). Trimming took 5 bases from V and 5 from J, leaving 9 bases between them.